This T cell receptor (beta chain) was obtained from a study of radiation and T cells in renal cell carcinoma. Study-wide context: Nephrectomy followed 15 Gy stereotactic body radiation by 4 weeks. Findings and caveats of the study: In blood, top tumor clones expanded by 2 weeks, shrinking by 4. Without pretreatment biopsies, baseline tumor clonotype presence was undetermined.

Per the germline V gene, CDR1 is SGHVS and CDR2 is FQNEAQ. There are 17 residues in the CDR3. V trimming: 4 bases; J trimming: 11 bases; junction bases outside the gene matches: 21. Sequencing was performed with immunoSEQ multiplex PCR; in TCRdb, only in-frame clones are kept and a portion is missing. The table has about 150,000 clones, roughly 86% seen once. Of note for this clone: The antigen is unknown.

Time point here: blood 2 weeks post-SBRT. Treatment denoted: 15 Gy SBRT to primary tumor, nephrectomy 4 weeks later. Sequenced material: blood, taken from a patient whose treatment included radiotherapy and nephrectomy. This chain uses TRBV7-8 with TRBJ2-7; 9 bases match TRBD2. This clonotype originated in a woman in her 50s with renal cell carcinoma. The CDR3 here is CASSSLPPGAGGRVEYF. CDR3 in DNA: TGTGCCAGCAGCTCCCTACCCCCTGGTGCGGGGGGGCGGGTTGAGTACTTC.